Listed below are T cell receptor beta chains from one sample, sequenced in a study of T cell repertoires in ileal Crohn's disease. Generated by immunoSEQ multiplex PCR, the TCRdb table keeps only in-frame clones and is missing some. The table lists a few thousand clones, more than 65% of them singletons, with around 15% in the top ten. The sequenced material came from ileal tissue. These receptor sequences come from an adult with Crohn's disease. CDR3s include the opening cysteine and the closing phenylalanine or tryptophan. Fields, in order: clone size, J gene, D gene, V gene, CDR3 DNA, CDR3 protein. A D gene is named only where the DNA matches it firmly. Clone size is shown for a subset of rows, as once, few, many or a class of expanded clone.

>.|TRBJ1-4|.|TRBV6-1
TGTGCCAGCAGTCAGGGAGGAGAGAATGAAAAACTGTTTTTT
CASSQGGENEKLFF
>.|TRBJ2-7|.|TRBV10-3
TGTGCCATCAGTTCTCTCCCCGGGATGTCAAGCTCCTACGAGCAGTACTTC
CAISSLPGMSSSYEQYF
>.|TRBJ2-7|TRBD2|TRBV6-5
TGTGCCACCCGGAGGGGCGGGAGTAGTCACGAGCAGTACTTC
CATRRGGSSHEQYF
>once|TRBJ2-1|TRBD2|TRBV5-1
TGCGCCAGCAGCTCGGGACTAGCAGCGGTGAATGAGCAGTTCTTC
CASSSGLAAVNEQFF
>.|TRBJ1-2|.|TRBV2
TGTGCCAGCAGTGACAGGGGACTATATGGCTACACCTTC
CASSDRGLYGYTF
>.|TRBJ2-7|TRBD1|TRBV19
TGTGCCAGTAGTACCTTTCACAGGGGTGGGACCTACGAGCAGTACTTC
CASSTFHRGGTYEQYF
>once|TRBJ2-6|.|TRBV9
TGTGCCAGCACCTCAGGGTCTCTTGGGGCCAACGTCCTGACTTTC
CASTSGSLGANVLTF
>.|TRBJ1-1|TRBD1|TRBV11-3
TGTGCCAGCAGCTTAGATCGGGATAGCCGGAAGACAGGGGGGAACACTGAAGCTTTCTTT
CASSLDRDSRKTGGNTEAFF
>once|TRBJ1-2|.|TRBV7-2
TGTGCCAGCAGCACCCCGGGAGGGGGAGACACCTTC
CASSTPGGGDTF
>.|TRBJ1-3|.|TRBV9
TGTGCCAGCAGCGTAGCCGTGGGAAACACCATATATTTT
CASSVAVGNTIYF
>few|TRBJ1-1|.|TRBV7-3
TGTGCCAGCAGCTATCAAAAAAACACTGAAGCTTTCTTT
CASSYQKNTEAFF
>.|TRBJ2-7|.|TRBV2
TGTGCCAGCAGTGAAAGGGGGGAGGGTTACGAGCAGTACTTC
CASSERGEGYEQYF
>large|TRBJ1-1|TRBD1|TRBV5-1
TGCGCCAGCAGCTTGTATGAAGGACAGGGTGGTGAAGCTTTCTTT
CASSLYEGQGGEAFF
>.|TRBJ1-2|.|TRBV4-1
TGCGCCAGCAGCCACTCCCTCCGAGAAGGCTACACCTTC
CASSHSLREGYTF
>.|TRBJ1-1|.|TRBV5-1
TGCGCCAGCAGCTTGAACCAGGGGTTTGAAGCTTTCTTT
CASSLNQGFEAFF
>.|TRBJ2-5|TRBD2|TRBV19
TGTGCCAGTAGTATAGACGATAGCGGGGGCCAAGAGACCCAGTACTTC
CASSIDDSGGQETQYF
>few|TRBJ2-5|TRBD2|TRBV19
TGTGCCAGTAGTCCACGAACTAGCGGGAGAGAAAAAGAGACCCAGTACTTC
CASSPRTSGREKETQYF
>.|TRBJ2-7|.|TRBV5-1
TGCGCCAGCAGCTTGGGGGCAGGCCTTTCCTACGAGCAGTACTTC
CASSLGAGLSYEQYF
>.|TRBJ2-5|.|TRBV10-3
TGTGCCATCAGTGATGGGCAGGAAGAGACCCAGTACTTC
CAISDGQEETQYF
>.|TRBJ2-7|TRBD1|TRBV6-1
TGTGCCAGCGTGGGACAGAACGTCCACGAGCAGTACTTC
CASVGQNVHEQYF
>.|TRBJ1-6|.|TRBV21-1
TGTGCCAGCAGACTTGTGCTAGCTACACATCATCATAATTCACCCCTCCACTTT
CASRLVLATHHHNSPLHF
>.|TRBJ2-7|.|TRBV7-2
TGTGCCAGCAGCTTAGAGGACTTCTTCTACGAGCAGTACTTC
CASSLEDFFYEQYF
>.|TRBJ1-2|TRBD1|TRBV19
TGTGCCAGTAGTATCCGGACAGGGGGCTATGGCTACACCTTC
CASSIRTGGYGYTF
>.|TRBJ1-5|TRBD1|TRBV30
TGTGCCTGGAGTGTACAGGGGAGTCGCAATCAGCCCCAGCATTTT
CAWSVQGSRNQPQHF
>.|TRBJ2-7|TRBD1|TRBV6-6
TGTGCCAGCAGTGACCCGGGACAGGTACGCTACGAGCAGTACTTC
CASSDPGQVRYEQYF
>.|TRBJ1-1|.|TRBV4-2
TGTGCCAGCAGCCAAGGGGAGGGGCTGTTGACTGAAGCTTTCTTT
CASSQGEGLLTEAFF
>.|TRBJ1-1|.|TRBV19
TGTGCCAGTAGCGGATACGACAGTCGGACTGAAGCTTTCTTT
CASSGYDSRTEAFF
>.|TRBJ2-1|TRBD2|TRBV11-2
TGTGCCAGCAGCTTAGCGGGAGGAGATTTGGATGAGCAGTTCTTC
CASSLAGGDLDEQFF
>.|TRBJ2-3|TRBD2|TRBV6-5
TGTGCCAGCAGTCCAGTAGCGGGAGATACGCAGTATTTT
CASSPVAGDTQYF
>.|TRBJ2-2|TRBD2|TRBV5-5
TGTGCCAGCAGCCGCCGTGGACTAGCGGCGAACACCGGGGAGCTGTTTTTT
CASSRRGLAANTGELFF
>.|TRBJ2-1|TRBD2|TRBV30
TGTGCCTGGACCCCGCAATCCGCGGGAGTATACAATGAGCAGTTCTTC
CAWTPQSAGVYNEQFF
>.|TRBJ1-1|.|TRBV27
TGTGCCAGCAGTTACTGGAGAAACACTGAAGCTTTCTTT
CASSYWRNTEAFF
>once|TRBJ2-3|TRBD2|TRBV28
TGTGCCTCGGGGGGACTCTTCAGAACAGATACGCAGTATTTT
CASGGLFRTDTQYF
>once|TRBJ1-2|.|TRBV19
TGTGCCAGTAGCCCTTTCAAGCAAACCTATAACTATGGCTACACCTTC
CASSPFKQTYNYGYTF
>.|TRBJ2-7|.|TRBV4-2
TGTGCCAGCAGCCTCAACTTCGGGGAATCCTACGAGCAGTACTTC
CASSLNFGESYEQYF
>few|TRBJ1-2|.|TRBV10-3
TGTGCCAGTCACGGGGACTATGGCTACACCTTC
CASHGDYGYTF
>.|TRBJ2-2|TRBD1|TRBV11-2
TGTGCCAGCCAGCGGGGGACAGGGGCCACCGGGGAGCTGTTTTTT
CASQRGTGATGELFF
>.|TRBJ2-3|TRBD2|TRBV2
TGTGCCAGCAGTGCACTAGCGGGGGACACAGATACGCAGTATTTT
CASSALAGDTDTQYF
>.|TRBJ2-1|TRBD2|TRBV7-9
TGTGCCAGCAGCCCCGGGACTAGCGGGAGGATCTACAATGAGCAGTTCTTC
CASSPGTSGRIYNEQFF
>few|TRBJ2-1|TRBD2|TRBV7-7
TGTGCTAGCAGCCCCGGACTAGCGGGAGGGCACGGTCATGAGCAGTTCTTC
CASSPGLAGGHGHEQFF
>.|TRBJ1-1|.|TRBV29-1
TGCAGCGTTATTCCGGGAAACACTGAAGCTTTCTTT
CSVIPGNTEAFF
>.|TRBJ2-3|TRBD2|TRBV5-6
TGTGCCAGCCTAACTAGCGGGGGTAGCACAGATACGCAGTATTTT
CASLTSGGSTDTQYF
>.|TRBJ2-2|TRBD2|TRBV4-3
TGCGCCAGCGGCCAAGGTTTTGGTCGCGGGGGTAGCGGCACCGGGGAGCTGTTTTTT
CASGQGFGRGGSGTGELFF
>.|TRBJ2-1|.|TRBV5-1
TGCGCCAGCAGTTTCGCCGGAGACAATGAGCAGTTCTTC
CASSFAGDNEQFF
>.|TRBJ1-6|.|TRBV6-1
TGTGCCAGCAGTGAAAATCTGGTGGACAGTGGTTCACCCCTCCACTTT
CASSENLVDSGSPLHF
>large|TRBJ1-3|.|TRBV9
TGTGCCAGCAGCGCCCCCGGCGGATGGGGAAACACCATATATTTT
CASSAPGGWGNTIYF
>.|TRBJ1-1|TRBD1|TRBV6-5
TGTGCCAGCAAAATACAGACAGGGACGAACACTGAAGCTTTCTTT
CASKIQTGTNTEAFF
>.|TRBJ1-2|TRBD1|TRBV5-6
TGTGCCAGCAGCTTGAGGGACAGATACTATGGCTACACCTTC
CASSLRDRYYGYTF
>large|TRBJ1-1|.|TRBV10-3
TGTGCCATCAGTGAGTCGGCAAGGAACACTGAAGCTTTCTTT
CAISESARNTEAFF
>once|TRBJ2-3|.|TRBV7-9
TGTGCCAGCAGCTTAGTTGCCGGGGGCACAGATACGCAGTATTTT
CASSLVAGGTDTQYF
>.|TRBJ1-3|.|TRBV30
TGTGCCTGGAGGACGGACTCCTCTGGAAACACCATATATTTT
CAWRTDSSGNTIYF
>few|TRBJ2-7|TRBD1|TRBV7-2
TGTGCCAGCAGCTCACCTGGGACAGGGGGATACGAGCAGTACTTC
CASSSPGTGGYEQYF
>.|TRBJ2-7|.|TRBV27
TGTGCCAGCAGTTTATCTCTCAAGCCCTACGAGCAGTACTTC
CASSLSLKPYEQYF
>.|TRBJ1-5|TRBD1|TRBV6-1
TGTGCCAGCAGTGCGGACAGGGTGATAGAGCCCCAGCATTTT
CASSADRVIEPQHF
>.|TRBJ2-3|TRBD2|TRBV27
TGTGCCAGCAGTTTACAGCGGGAGCCAGATACGCAGTATTTT
CASSLQREPDTQYF
>.|TRBJ1-5|TRBD1|TRBV6-1
TGTGCCAGCACCAGGTCAGGGGGCGCTGGGCAGCCCCAGCATTTT
CASTRSGGAGQPQHF
>few|TRBJ2-7|.|TRBV7-9
TGTGCCAGCAGCTTAGGGAGGGAAGAGCAGTACTTC
CASSLGREEQYF